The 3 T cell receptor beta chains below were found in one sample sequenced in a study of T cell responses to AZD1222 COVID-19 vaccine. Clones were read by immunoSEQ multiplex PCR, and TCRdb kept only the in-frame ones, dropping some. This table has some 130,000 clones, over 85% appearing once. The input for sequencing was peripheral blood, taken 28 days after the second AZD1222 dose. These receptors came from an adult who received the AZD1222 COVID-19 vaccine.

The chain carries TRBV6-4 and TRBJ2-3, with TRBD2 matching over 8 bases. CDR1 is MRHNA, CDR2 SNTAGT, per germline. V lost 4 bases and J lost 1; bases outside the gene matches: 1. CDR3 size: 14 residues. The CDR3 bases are TGTGCCAGCAGTGGAGCGGGGGGCACAGATACGCAGTATTTT. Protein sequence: CASSGAGGTDTQYF.

DNA for the CDR3: TGTGCCAGCAGTTTTACTAGACCTCCCGACGAGCAGTACTTC. Its protein product is CASSFTRPPDEQYF. The chain joins TRBV27 to TRBJ2-7; possible D gene TRBD2, 5 bases. V gave up 3 bases and J gave up 5 bases, with 14 bases separating them. Germline-derived CDR1 and CDR2 are MNHEY and SMNVEV (reference sequence). The CDR3 has 14 residues.

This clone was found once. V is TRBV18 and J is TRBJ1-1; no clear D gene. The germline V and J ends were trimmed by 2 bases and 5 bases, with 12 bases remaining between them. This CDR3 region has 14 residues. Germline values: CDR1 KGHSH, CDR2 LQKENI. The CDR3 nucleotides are TGTGCCAGCTCACCAGGACTGTTTTGGACTGAAGCTTTCTTT. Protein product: CASSPGLFWTEAFF.